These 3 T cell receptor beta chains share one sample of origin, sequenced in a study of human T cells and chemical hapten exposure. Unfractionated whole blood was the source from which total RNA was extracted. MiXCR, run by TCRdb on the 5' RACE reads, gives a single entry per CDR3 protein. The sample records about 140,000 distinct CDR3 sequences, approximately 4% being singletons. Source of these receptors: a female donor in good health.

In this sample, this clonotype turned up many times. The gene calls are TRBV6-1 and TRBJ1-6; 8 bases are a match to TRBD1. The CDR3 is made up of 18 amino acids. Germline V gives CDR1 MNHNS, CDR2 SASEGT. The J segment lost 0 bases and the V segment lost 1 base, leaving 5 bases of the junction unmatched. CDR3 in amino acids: CASSEVTGGPSYNSPLHF. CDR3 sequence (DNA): TGTGCCAGCAGTGAAGTAACAGGGGGGCCCTCCTATAATTCACCCCTCCACTTT.

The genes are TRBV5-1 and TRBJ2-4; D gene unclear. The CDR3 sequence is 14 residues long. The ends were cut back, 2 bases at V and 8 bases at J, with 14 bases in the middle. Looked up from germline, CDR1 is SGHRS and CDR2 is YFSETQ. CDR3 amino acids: CASSFDSADDIQYF. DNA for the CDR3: TGCGCCAGCAGCTTTGACTCCGCTGATGACATTCAGTACTTC. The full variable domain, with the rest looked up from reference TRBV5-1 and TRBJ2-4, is KAGVTQTPRYLIKTRGQQVTLSCSPISGHRSVSWYQQTPGQGLQFLFEYFSETQRNKGNFPGRFSGRQFSNSRSEMNVSTLELGDSALYLCASSFDSADDIQYFGAGTRLSVL.

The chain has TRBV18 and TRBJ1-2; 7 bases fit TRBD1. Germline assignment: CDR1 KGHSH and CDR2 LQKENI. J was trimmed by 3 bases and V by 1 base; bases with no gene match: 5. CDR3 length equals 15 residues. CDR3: CASSPLPGGDYGYTF. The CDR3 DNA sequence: TGTGCCAGCTCACCACTTCCAGGGGGAGACTATGGCTACACCTTC.